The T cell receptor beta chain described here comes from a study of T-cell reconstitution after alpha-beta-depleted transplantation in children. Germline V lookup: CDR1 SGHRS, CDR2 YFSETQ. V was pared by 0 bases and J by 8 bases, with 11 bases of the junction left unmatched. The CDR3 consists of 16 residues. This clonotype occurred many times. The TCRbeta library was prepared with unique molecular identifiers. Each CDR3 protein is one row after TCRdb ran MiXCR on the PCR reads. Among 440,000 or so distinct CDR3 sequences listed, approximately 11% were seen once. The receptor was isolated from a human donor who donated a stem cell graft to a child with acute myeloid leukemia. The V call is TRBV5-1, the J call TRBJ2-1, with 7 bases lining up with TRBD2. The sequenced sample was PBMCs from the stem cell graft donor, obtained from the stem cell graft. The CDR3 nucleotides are TGCGCCAGCAGCTTGGCCCGAAGACTAGCTTTAGATGAGCAGTTCTTC. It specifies CASSLARRLALDEQFF.